This T cell receptor beta chain was found in a study of beta chain features in type 1 diabetes. Overall study: Cell yields, gender and age were comparable in patients and healthy donors. Findings of the study overall: VDJ junctions from patients with type 1 diabetes contained fewer insertions and more deletions. A moderate, significant TCRB CDR3 shortening appeared in type 1 diabetes across four CD4+ subsets. Using cDNA template may skew counts toward highly expressing activated cells.

Isolated RNA was reverse transcribed in full, so expressed TCRB transcripts were sequenced. Profiled with immunoSEQ multiplex PCR; TCRdb holds only in-frame clones, not every one. Here the sample spans about 120,000 clones, about 17% being singletons. In the case of this clone: What it binds is unknown.

V lost 3 bases to trimming and J lost 1 base; unmatched junction nucleotides: 4. CDR3 length: 15 residues. CDR1 SGHTA and CDR2 FQGNSA come from the germline V gene. This clonotype was sampled from a young man with type 1 diabetes. Sequencing was performed on central memory CD4+ T cells from blood. The chain combines TRBV7-2 with TRBJ2-3; 7 bases are a match to TRBD2. The CDR3 DNA follows: TGTGCCAGCAGCTTGCCGGCGGGGGGCACAGATACGCAGTATTTT. This encodes CASSLPAGGTDTQYF.